One sample yielded the 26 T cell receptor beta chains listed below, sequenced in a study of post-analysis software for immune sequencing data. Every TCR beta cDNA library bore unique molecular identifiers. One entry per CDR3 protein, called by TCRdb with MiXCR from the PCR reads. The table has some 890,000 distinct CDR3 sequences, 53% seen once. These TCRs are of unknown antigen specificity. General observations from the study: There were five TRBV segments more frequent in patients than controls, and TRBV5-6, TRBV5-1 and TRBV20-1 were among them.

The sample comprised blood. These receptors were obtained from a girl aged 5-17 years with multiple sclerosis.

V is TRBV5-1 and J is TRBJ2-2; D is ambiguous. The germline V gene has CDR1 SGHRS and CDR2 YFSETQ. The CDR3 is made up of 15 amino acids. Trimming removed 2 bases at V and 2 bases at J, with 10 bases between. The CDR3 loop reads CASSFLQTNTGELFF. The CDR3 nucleotides are TGCGCCAGCAGCTTTCTGCAGACCAACACCGGGGAGCTGTTTTTT.

This chain links TRBV15 with TRBJ2-1; either TRBD1 or TRBD2 may supply D (6 bases each). V shed 2 bases and J shed 12 bases, with 14 bases lying between them. The CDR3 extends over 13 amino acids. CDR1 and CDR2 (germline): LNHNV, YYDKDF (reference sequence). For the CDR3, the DNA is TGTGCCACCAGCAGACAAGGGGGAGGCTCGCAGTTCTTC. Encoded protein: CATSRQGGGSQFF.

V gene TRBV3-1 combines with J gene TRBJ2-3; TRBD1 aligns across 7 bases. Trimming removed 6 bases from V and 2 bases from J; junction bases left unmatched: 8. Germline values: CDR1 LGHDT, CDR2 YNNKEL (reference sequence). CDR3 length: 15 residues. CDR3 loop: CASSPPQGDTDTQYF. The CDR3 nucleotides are TGTGCCAGCAGTCCTCCCCAGGGGGACACAGATACGCAGTATTTT.

V gene TRBV29-1 combines with J gene TRBJ2-7; D could derive from TRBD1 or TRBD2 (5 bases each). From germline, CDR1 is SQVTM and CDR2 ANQGSEA. Trimming cost V 5 bases and J 7 bases, with 21 bases left between them. The CDR3 contains 14 residues. CDR3 region: CSVKTGTGVLEQYF. The CDR3 DNA reads as TGCAGCGTTAAAACCGGGACCGGTGTTTTAGAGCAGTACTTC.

The J gene is TRBJ2-3, the V gene TRBV7-3; D may correspond to TRBD1 or TRBD2 (5 bases each). V lost 0 bases, J lost 0 bases, and 10 bases lay in between. From germline, CDR1 is SGHTA and CDR2 FQGTGA. CDR3 length equals 16 residues. This CDR3 is CASSLTGALSTDTQYF. The CDR3 nucleotides read TGTGCCAGCAGCTTAACCGGGGCCCTTAGCACAGATACGCAGTATTTT.

The chain is built from TRBV20-1 and TRBJ1-1, with 7 positions matching TRBD1. The junction had 5 bases not matched to a gene; V was cut back by 2 bases and J by 2 bases. Germline values: CDR1 DFQATT, CDR2 SNEGSKA (reference sequence). The CDR3 spans 14 residues. CDR3 nucleotides: TGCAGTGCTAGAAGCGGGACAGCAAACACTGAAGCTTTCTTT. Its translation: CSARSGTANTEAFF.

The rearrangement uses TRBV5-1 and TRBJ2-5; unclear D gene. This CDR3 has 12 amino acids. Germline loops: CDR1 SGHRS, CDR2 YFSETQ. Trimming removed 2 bases from V and 5 bases from J, with 7 bases in between. CDR3 DNA: TGCGCCAGCAGCTTTGCGTTCGAGACCCAGTACTTC. It codes for CASSFAFETQYF.

The CDR3, as DNA: TGCAGTGCCCGAAGGGCAAGCGGGAGGGTAAATGAGCAGTTCTTC. It specifies CSARRASGRVNEQFF. This sequence joins TRBV20-1 and TRBJ2-1; the match to TRBD2 covers 10 bases. The CDR3 runs 15 residues. The V and J ends lost 6 bases and 7 bases, in that order; junction bases with no gene match: 12. Germline CDR1 DFQATT, CDR2 SNEGSKA (reference sequence).

The chain employs TRBV19 and TRBJ1-2, with D maybe TRBD1 (5 bases). The CDR3 extends over 14 amino acids. In germline, CDR1 is LNHDA, CDR2 SQIVND (reference sequence). The V and J ends lost 10 bases and 1 base respectively, with 16 bases between them. The CDR3 protein is CATTMGVNNYGYTF. The CDR3 DNA reads as TGTGCCACAACGATGGGGGTCAATAACTATGGCTACACCTTC.

As DNA, the CDR3 is TGTGCCAGCAAAACTACCGGGACAGCCTACGAGCAGTACTTC. As protein: CASKTTGTAYEQYF. The rearrangement joins TRBV12-3 or TRBV12-4 to TRBJ2-7; the match to TRBD1 covers 7 bases. The CDR3 contains 14 residues. The V and J ends lost 7 bases and 2 bases, in that order; junction bases with no gene match: 8.

This clonotype was seen a handful of times. The chain employs TRBV15 and TRBJ1-4; the D gene is possibly TRBD1 (6 bases). Germline CDR1 and CDR2: LNHNV and YYDKDF (reference sequence). Trimming removed 7 bases at V and 3 bases at J, with 21 bases between. The CDR3 extends over 17 amino acids. The CDR3 here is CATTRREGKGANEKLFF. The CDR3 DNA reads as TGTGCCACCACCCGACGGGAGGGGAAGGGGGCTAATGAAAAACTGTTTTTT.

This clonotype has only a few counts. In DNA form, the CDR3 reads TGTGCCAGCCGCTTAGCAGGAGTGGAGTACGAGCAGTACTTC. It specifies CASRLAGVEYEQYF. This chain connects TRBV6-6 to TRBJ2-7; D remains unclear. The CDR3 is made up of 14 amino acids. Germline V gene sequence: CDR1 MNHNY, CDR2 SVGAGI (reference sequence). V shed 8 bases and J shed 4 bases, with 18 bases lying between them.

This clonotype was detected a few times. The chain joins TRBV20-1 to TRBJ2-3, with D possibly matching TRBD1 (6 bases). V gave up 3 bases and J gave up 2 bases, with 9 bases separating them. The germline CDR1 and CDR2 sequences are DFQATT and SNEGSKA (reference sequence). This CDR3 has 13 residues. CDR3 nucleotide sequence: TGCAGTGCTAGGGGGACAAACACAGATACGCAGTATTTT. This codes for CSARGTNTDTQYF.

The chain uses TRBV5-1 and TRBJ2-5, with a tentative D call TRBD1 (5 bases). Germline assignment: CDR1 SGHRS and CDR2 YFSETQ. V lost 0 bases and J lost 5, with 17 bases in between. The CDR3 is 16 amino acids. CDR3 sequence: CASSLDGATFEETQYF. The CDR3 coding sequence is TGCGCCAGCAGCTTGGATGGGGCGACCTTCGAGGAGACCCAGTACTTC.

The chain carries TRBV7-9 and TRBJ1-2, with 7 bases identical to TRBD1. The CDR3 sequence is 15 residues long. The germline V gene encodes CDR1 SEHNR and CDR2 FQNEAQ (reference sequence). The V and J ends lost 5 bases and 1 base, in that order; junction bases with no gene match: 7. In nucleotides, the CDR3 is TGTGCCAGCAGCGCCGCGACAGGGTTTAACTATGGCTACACCTTC. Translating gives CASSAATGFNYGYTF. The variable domain in full, with the rest retrieved from reference TRBV7-9 and TRBJ1-2, is DTGVSQNPRHKITKRGQNVTFRCDPISEHNRLYWYRQTLGQGPEFLTYFQNEAQLEKSRLLSDRFSAERPKGSFSTLEIQRTEQGDSAMYLCASSAATGFNYGYTFGSGTRLTVV.

The CDR3 nucleotides read TGTGCCAGCAGCTTAGGGACGATGGAGAGGGAGACCCAGTACTTC. Its translation: CASSLGTMERETQYF. V and J are TRBV7-2 and TRBJ2-5; no definite D call. This CDR3 spans 15 amino acids. V was clipped by 1 base and J by 5 bases, with 14 bases between them. Germline V lookup: CDR1 SGHTA, CDR2 FQGNSA.

The V gene is TRBV5-1, the J gene TRBJ2-3; no firm D call. Deletions cut 0 bases from V and 5 bases from J, with 16 bases between. The CDR3 is made up of 16 amino acids. Per the germline V gene, CDR1 is SGHRS and CDR2 is YFSETQ. The CDR3 sequence: CASSLGPNTHGDTQYF. CDR3 in DNA: TGCGCCAGCAGCTTGGGTCCGAACACCCATGGAGATACGCAGTATTTT.

This chain joins TRBV6-1 and TRBJ2-5, with 7 bases identical to TRBD2. V was clipped by 5 bases and J by 0 bases; unmatched bases: 12. Germline-derived CDR1 and CDR2 are MNHNS and SASEGT. The CDR3 spans 17 residues. CDR3 amino acids: CASSIFGGRSYQETQYF. The CDR3 nucleotides are TGTGCCAGCAGTATCTTCGGGGGGAGGAGTTACCAAGAGACCCAGTACTTC.

In its sample, this clonotype was seen a few times. The rearrangement links TRBV29-1 to TRBJ2-1, with 8 positions matching TRBD2. V dropped 6 bases and J dropped 1; count of bases not matched to a gene: 5. The CDR3 sequence is 14 residues long. CDR1 is SQVTM, CDR2 ANQGSEA, per germline. CDR3 nucleotides: TGCAGCGTGTCGGGACTAGTTTCCTACAATGAGCAGTTCTTC. This sequence encodes CSVSGLVSYNEQFF.

This rearrangement joins TRBV10-3 to TRBJ2-5; tentatively, D is TRBD2 (6 bases). This CDR3 is built from 14 residues. Trimming took off 6 bases at V and 4 bases at J, with 15 bases between the two ends. CDR1 and CDR2 from the germline V gene are ENHRY and SYGVKD. DNA of the CDR3: TGTGCCATCAGAGGCGGTGGCGGGGTAGAGACCCAGTACTTC. It yields the protein CAIRGGGGVETQYF.

V is TRBV3-1 and J is TRBJ1-2, with a weak D call TRBD1 (5 bases). V lost 5 bases, J lost 6 bases, and 16 bases lay in between. This CDR3 has 14 residues. The V gene's germline CDR1 is LGHDT and CDR2 YNNKEL (reference sequence). For the CDR3, the DNA is TGTGCCAGCAGCTCCCCCCCTGGGGGTGATGGCTACACCTTC. It specifies CASSSPPGGDGYTF.

Only a few counts were recorded for this clonotype. The chain combines TRBV20-1 with TRBJ1-2; D is perhaps TRBD1 (5 bases). The V gene's germline CDR1 is DFQATT and CDR2 SNEGSKA (reference sequence). Deletions cut 3 bases from V and 3 bases from J, with 8 bases between. The CDR3 has 12 amino acids. CDR3: CSARGDHYGYTF. The CDR3 bases are TGCAGTGCTAGGGGGGACCACTATGGCTACACCTTC.

Points on this clonotype: The junction shows a germline mismatch at one end, possibly a read error. V and J are TRBV5-6 and TRBJ2-1; TRBD2 matches at 11 bases. From germline, CDR1 is SGHDT and CDR2 YYEEEE. The CDR3 is 15 residues long. CDR3 amino acids: CACSLGLAGGNEQFF. In nucleotides, the CDR3 is TGTGCCTGCAGCTTGGGGCTAGCGGGAGGCAATGAGCAGTTCTTC.

This clonotype was counted a single time. The chain has TRBV5-1 and TRBJ2-3; D is ambiguous. This CDR3 is built from 14 residues. The germline CDR1 and CDR2 sequences are SGHRS and YFSETQ. Trimming took off 0 bases at V and 7 bases at J, with 12 bases between the two ends. CDR3 nucleotide sequence: TGCGCCAGCAGCTTGGGTGTAGGCAGGCATACGCAGTATTTT. Residues: CASSLGVGRHTQYF.

Notes on this clonotype: A read error may account for a junction end that differs from germline. V and J are TRBV13 and TRBJ2-4; D gene ambiguous. The germline gives CDR1 PRHDT, CDR2 FYEKMQ (reference sequence). The CDR3 consists of 13 residues. The CDR3 region has the DNA TGTGCCGGCAGCCTTCGGTCCAAAAACATTCAGTACTTC. Amino acids: CAGSLRSKNIQYF.

The chain links TRBV29-1 to TRBJ1-1; D call uncertain. Trimming removed 3 bases at V and 9 bases at J, with 11 bases between. The CDR3 extends over 11 amino acids. Looked up from germline, CDR1 is SQVTM and CDR2 is ANQGSEA. CDR3 sequence reads: CSVEDGRQAFF. CDR3 bases: TGCAGCGTTGAGGACGGTCGCCAAGCTTTCTTT. Full variable domain (rest looked up from reference TRBV29-1 and TRBJ1-1): SAVISQKPSRDICQRGTSLTIQCQVDSQVTMMFWYRQQPGQSLTLIATANQGSEATYESGFVIDKFPISRPNLTFSTLTVSNMSPEDSSIYLCSVEDGRQAFFGQGTRLTVV.